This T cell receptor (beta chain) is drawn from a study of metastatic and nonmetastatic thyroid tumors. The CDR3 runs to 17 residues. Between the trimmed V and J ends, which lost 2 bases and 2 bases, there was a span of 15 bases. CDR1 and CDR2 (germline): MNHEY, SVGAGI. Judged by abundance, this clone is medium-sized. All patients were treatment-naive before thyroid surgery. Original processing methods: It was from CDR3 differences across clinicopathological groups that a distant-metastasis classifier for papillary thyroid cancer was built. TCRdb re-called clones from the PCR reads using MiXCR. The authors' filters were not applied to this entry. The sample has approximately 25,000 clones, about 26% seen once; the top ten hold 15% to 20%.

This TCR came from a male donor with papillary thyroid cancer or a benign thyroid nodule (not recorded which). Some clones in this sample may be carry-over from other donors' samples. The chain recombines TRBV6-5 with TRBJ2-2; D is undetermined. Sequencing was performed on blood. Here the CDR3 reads CASSYVFSWGNTGELFF. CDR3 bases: TGTGCCAGCAGTTACGTGTTTTCCTGGGGTAACACCGGGGAGCTGTTTTTT.